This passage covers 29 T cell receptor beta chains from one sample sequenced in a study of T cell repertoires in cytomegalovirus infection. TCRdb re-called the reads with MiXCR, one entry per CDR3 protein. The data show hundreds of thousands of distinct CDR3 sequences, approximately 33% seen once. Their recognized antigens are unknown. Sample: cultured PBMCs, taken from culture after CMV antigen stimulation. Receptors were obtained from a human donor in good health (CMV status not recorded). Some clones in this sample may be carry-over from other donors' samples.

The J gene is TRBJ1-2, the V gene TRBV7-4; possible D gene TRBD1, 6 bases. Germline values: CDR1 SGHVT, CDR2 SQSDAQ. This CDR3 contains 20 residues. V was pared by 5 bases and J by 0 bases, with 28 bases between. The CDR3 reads CASSGPPATGPHASNYGYTF. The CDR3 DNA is TGTGCCAGCAGCGGTCCCCCGGCTACAGGGCCCCACGCCTCTAACTATGGCTACACCTTC.

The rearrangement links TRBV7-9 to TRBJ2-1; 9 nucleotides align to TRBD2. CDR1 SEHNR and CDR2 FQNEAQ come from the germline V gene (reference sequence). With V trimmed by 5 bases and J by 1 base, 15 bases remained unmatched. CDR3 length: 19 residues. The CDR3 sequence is CASSPILRGGLRSYNEQFF. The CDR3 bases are TGTGCCAGCAGCCCAATTCTGCGGGGGGGCTTAAGGTCCTACAATGAGCAGTTCTTC.

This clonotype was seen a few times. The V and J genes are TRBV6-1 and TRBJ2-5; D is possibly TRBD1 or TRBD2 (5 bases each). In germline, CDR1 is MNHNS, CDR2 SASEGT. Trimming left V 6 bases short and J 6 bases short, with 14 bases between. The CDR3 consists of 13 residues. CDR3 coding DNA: TGTGCCAGCAGCGGGGCCCAACGGCAGACCCAGTACTTC. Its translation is CASSGAQRQTQYF.

CDR3 sequence: CSAREVGVYSYEQYF. In DNA form, the CDR3 reads TGCAGTGCCCGAGAGGTGGGGGTTTACTCCTACGAGCAGTACTTC. The gene calls are TRBV20-1 and TRBJ2-7, with D perhaps TRBD1 or TRBD2 (5 bases each). Germline V lookup: CDR1 DFQATT, CDR2 SNEGSKA (reference sequence). The CDR3 runs to 15 residues. With 6 bases removed from V and 0 bases from J, the gap between germline ends came to 18 bases.

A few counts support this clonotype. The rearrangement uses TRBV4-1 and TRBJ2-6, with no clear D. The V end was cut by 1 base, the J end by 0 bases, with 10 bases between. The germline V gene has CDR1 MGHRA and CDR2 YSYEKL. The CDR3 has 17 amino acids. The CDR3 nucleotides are TGCGCCAGCAGCCAAGGTGTAGCCAGCTCTGGGGCCAACGTCCTGACTTTC. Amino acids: CASSQGVASSGANVLTF.

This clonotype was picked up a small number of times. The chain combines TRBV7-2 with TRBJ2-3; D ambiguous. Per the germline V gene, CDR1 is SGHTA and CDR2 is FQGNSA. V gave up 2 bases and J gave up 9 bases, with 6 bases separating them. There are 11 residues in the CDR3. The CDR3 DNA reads TGTGCCAGCAGCTTAACGAGAACGCAGTATTTT. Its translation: CASSLTRTQYF.

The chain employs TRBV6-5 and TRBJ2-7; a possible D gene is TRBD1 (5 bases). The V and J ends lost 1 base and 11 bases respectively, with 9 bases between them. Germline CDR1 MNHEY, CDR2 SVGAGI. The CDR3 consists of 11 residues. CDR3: CASSYLQVKYF. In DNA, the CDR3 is TGTGCCAGCAGTTACTTACAGGTCAAGTACTTC.

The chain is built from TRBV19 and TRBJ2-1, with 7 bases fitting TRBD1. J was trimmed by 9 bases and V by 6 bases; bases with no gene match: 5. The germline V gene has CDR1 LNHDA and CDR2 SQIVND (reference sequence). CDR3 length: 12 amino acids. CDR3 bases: TGTGCCAGTAGACAGGGGCTTGGTGAGCAGTTCTTC. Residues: CASRQGLGEQFF.

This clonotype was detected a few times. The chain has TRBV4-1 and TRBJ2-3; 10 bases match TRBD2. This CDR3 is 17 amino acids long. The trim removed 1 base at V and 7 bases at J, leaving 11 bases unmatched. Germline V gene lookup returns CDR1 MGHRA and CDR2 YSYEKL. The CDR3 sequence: CASSQGRQRGGPNTQYF. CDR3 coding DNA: TGCGCCAGCAGCCAAGGACGGCAGCGGGGGGGACCGAATACGCAGTATTTT.

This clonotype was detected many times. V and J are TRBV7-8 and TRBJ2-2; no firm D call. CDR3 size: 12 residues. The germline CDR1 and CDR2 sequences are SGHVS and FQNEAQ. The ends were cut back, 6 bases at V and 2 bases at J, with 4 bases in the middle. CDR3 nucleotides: TGTGCCAGCAGGACCAACACCGGGGAGCTGTTTTTT. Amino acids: CASRTNTGELFF.

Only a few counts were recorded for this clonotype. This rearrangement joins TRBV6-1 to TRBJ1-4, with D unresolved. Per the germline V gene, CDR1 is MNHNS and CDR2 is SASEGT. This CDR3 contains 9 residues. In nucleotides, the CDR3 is TGTGCTCCTCGGGAAAAACTGTTTTTT. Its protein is CAPREKLFF.

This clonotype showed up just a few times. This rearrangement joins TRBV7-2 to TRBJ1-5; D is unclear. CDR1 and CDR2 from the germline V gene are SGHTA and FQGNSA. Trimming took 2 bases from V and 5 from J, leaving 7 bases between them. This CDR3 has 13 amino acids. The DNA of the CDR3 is TGTGCCAGCAGCTTATTATCGGATCAGCCCCAGCATTTT. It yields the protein CASSLLSDQPQHF.

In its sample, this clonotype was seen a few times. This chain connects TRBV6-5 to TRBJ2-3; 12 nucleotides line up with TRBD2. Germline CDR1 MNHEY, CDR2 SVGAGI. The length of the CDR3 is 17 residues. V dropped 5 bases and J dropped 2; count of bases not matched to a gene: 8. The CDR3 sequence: CASSPPLAGGLTDTQYF. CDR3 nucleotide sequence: TGTGCCAGCAGTCCACCTCTAGCGGGGGGGCTCACAGATACGCAGTATTTT.

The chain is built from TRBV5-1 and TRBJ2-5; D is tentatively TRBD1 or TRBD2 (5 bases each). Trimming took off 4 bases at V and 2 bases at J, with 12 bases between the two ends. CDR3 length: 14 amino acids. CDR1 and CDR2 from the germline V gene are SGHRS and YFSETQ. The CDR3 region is CASSDGTTQETQYF. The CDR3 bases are TGCGCCAGCAGCGACGGGACCACACAAGAGACCCAGTACTTC.

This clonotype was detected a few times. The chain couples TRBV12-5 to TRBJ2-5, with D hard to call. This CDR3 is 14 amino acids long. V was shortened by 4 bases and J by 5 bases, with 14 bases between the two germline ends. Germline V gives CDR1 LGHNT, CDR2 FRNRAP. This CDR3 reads CASGSSPTAETQYF. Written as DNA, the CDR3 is TGTGCTAGTGGTTCCTCCCCGACTGCGGAGACCCAGTACTTC.

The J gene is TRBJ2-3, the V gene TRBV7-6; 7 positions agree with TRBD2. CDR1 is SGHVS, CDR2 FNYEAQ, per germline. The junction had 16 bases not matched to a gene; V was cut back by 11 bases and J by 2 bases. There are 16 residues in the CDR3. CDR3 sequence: CAVPWGGWKHTDTQYF. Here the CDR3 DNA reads TGTGCCGTCCCGTGGGGGGGGTGGAAGCACACAGATACGCAGTATTTT. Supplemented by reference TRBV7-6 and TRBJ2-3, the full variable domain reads GAGVSQSPRYKVTKRGQDVALRCDPISGHVSLYWYRQALGQGPEFLTYFNYEAQQDKSGLPNDRFSAERPEGSISTLTIQRTEQRDSAMYRCAVPWGGWKHTDTQYFGPGTRLTVL.

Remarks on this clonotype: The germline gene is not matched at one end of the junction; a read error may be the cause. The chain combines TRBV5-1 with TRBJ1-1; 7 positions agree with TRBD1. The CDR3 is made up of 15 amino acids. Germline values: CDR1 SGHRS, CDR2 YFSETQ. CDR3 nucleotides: TGCGCCAGCAGCAGCGGACAGGCGATGAACACTGAGGCTTTCTTT. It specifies CASSSGQAMNTEAFF.

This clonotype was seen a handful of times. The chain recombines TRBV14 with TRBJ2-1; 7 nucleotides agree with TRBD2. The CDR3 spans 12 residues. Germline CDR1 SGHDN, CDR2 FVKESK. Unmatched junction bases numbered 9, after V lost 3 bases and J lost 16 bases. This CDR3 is CASSQTGRVLFF. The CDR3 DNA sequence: TGTGCCAGCAGCCAGACTGGGAGGGTCCTATTCTTC.

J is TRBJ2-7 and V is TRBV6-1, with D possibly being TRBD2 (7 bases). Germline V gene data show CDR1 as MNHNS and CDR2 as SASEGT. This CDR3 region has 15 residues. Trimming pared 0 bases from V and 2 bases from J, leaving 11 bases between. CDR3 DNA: TGTGCCAGCAGTGAAGCGAGGGGGGGCCCCTACGAGCAGTACTTC. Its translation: CASSEARGGPYEQYF.

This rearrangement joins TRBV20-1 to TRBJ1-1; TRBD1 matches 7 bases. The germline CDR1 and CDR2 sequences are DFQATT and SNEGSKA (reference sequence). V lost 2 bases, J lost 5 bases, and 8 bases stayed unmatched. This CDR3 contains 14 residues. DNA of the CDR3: TGCAGTGCTAGAATCGACAGGGTGGGGACTGAAGCTTTCTTT. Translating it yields CSARIDRVGTEAFF.

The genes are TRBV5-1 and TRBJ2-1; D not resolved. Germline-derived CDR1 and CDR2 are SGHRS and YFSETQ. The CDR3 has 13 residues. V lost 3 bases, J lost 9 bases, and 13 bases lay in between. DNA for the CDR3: TGCGCCAGCAGCTCGCCCCCCCTCGGTGAGCAGTTCTTC. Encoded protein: CASSSPPLGEQFF.

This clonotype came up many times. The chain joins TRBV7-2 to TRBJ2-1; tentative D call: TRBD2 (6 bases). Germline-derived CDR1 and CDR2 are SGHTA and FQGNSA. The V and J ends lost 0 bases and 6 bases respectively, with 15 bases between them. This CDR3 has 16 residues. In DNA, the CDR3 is TGTGCCAGCAGCTTAGCCACTGCGGAGGGAAGCAATGAGCAGTTCTTC. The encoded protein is CASSLATAEGSNEQFF. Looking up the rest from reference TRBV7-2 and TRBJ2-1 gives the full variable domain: GAGVSQSPSNKVTEKGKDVELRCDPISGHTALYWYRQSLGQGLEFLIYFQGNSAPDKSGLPSDRFSAERTGGSVSTLTIQRTQQEDSAVYLCASSLATAEGSNEQFFGPGTRLTVL.

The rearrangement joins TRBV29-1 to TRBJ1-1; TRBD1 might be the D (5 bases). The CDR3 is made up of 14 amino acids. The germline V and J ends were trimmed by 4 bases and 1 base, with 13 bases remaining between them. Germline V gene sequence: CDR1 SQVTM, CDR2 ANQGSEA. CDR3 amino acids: CSVGPAGPNTEAFF. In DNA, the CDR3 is TGCAGCGTTGGTCCGGCAGGGCCGAACACTGAAGCTTTCTTT.

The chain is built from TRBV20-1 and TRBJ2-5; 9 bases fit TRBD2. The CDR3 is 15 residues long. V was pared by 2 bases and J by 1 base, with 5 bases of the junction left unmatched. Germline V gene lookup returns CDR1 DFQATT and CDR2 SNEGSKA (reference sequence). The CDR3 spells CSARSATSGQETQYF. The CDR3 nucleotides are TGCAGTGCTAGATCGGCGACTAGCGGCCAAGAGACCCAGTACTTC.

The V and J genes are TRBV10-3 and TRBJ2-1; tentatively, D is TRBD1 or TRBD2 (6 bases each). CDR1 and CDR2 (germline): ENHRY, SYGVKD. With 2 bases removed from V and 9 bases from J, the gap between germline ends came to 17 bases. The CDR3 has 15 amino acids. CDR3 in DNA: TGTGCCATCAGTGAGATAGGGGGGTCTAGGAGTGAGCAGTTCTTC. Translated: CAISEIGGSRSEQFF.

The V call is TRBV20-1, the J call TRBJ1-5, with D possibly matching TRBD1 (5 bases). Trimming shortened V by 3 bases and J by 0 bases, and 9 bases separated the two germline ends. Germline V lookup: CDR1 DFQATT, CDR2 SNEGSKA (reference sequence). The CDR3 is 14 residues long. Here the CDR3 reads CSASGQYSNQPQHF. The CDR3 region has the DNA TGCAGTGCTAGTGGACAATATAGCAATCAGCCCCAGCATTTT.

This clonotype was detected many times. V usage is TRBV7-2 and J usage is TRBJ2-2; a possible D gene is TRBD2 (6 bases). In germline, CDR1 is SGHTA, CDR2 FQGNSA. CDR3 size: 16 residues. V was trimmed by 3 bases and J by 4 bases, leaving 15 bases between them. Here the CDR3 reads CASSFGLGAGTGELFF. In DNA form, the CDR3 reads TGTGCCAGCAGCTTCGGATTAGGAGCGGGCACCGGGGAGCTGTTTTTT.

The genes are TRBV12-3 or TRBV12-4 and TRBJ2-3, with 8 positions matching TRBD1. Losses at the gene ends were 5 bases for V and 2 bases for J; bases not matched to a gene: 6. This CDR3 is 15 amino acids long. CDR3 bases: TGTGCCAGCAGTCGACAGGGGACCTTCACAGATACGCAGTATTTT. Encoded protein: CASSRQGTFTDTQYF.

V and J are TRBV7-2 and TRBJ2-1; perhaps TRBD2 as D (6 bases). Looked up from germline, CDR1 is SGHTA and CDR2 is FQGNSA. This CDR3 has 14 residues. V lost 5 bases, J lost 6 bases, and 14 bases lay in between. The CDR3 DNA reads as TGTGCCAGCAGCCCCGGGACTTATCCCAATGAGCAGTTCTTC. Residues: CASSPGTYPNEQFF.